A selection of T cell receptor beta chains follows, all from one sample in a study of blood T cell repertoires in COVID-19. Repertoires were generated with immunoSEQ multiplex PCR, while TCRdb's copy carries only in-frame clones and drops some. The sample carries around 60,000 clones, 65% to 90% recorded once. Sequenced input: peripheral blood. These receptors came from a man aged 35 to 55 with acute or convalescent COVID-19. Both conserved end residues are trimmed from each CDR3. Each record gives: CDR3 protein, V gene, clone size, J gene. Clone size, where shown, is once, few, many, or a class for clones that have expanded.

ASSQDLRSNYGYT TRBV14 few TRBJ1-2
ASSEFGSQETQY TRBV25-1 . TRBJ2-5
ASSLYRLSYEQY TRBV11-3 . TRBJ2-7
ASSLITGYGYT TRBV7-9 . TRBJ1-2
ASSDTYNEQF TRBV6-1 . TRBJ2-1
ASSQETTGVGANVLT TRBV4-1 . TRBJ2-6
ASSLTAEAF TRBV12-3/TRBV12-4 . TRBJ1-1
ASSLALGRASEELF TRBV5-1 once TRBJ2-2
ASSPTLRRQRPYEQY TRBV21-1 . TRBJ2-7
ASSDGGPTKSEYGYT TRBV19 . TRBJ1-2
ASSIDITGIQPQH TRBV19 . TRBJ1-5
ATSDPGQGKVDGYT TRBV24-1 . TRBJ1-2
ASKEVSGGVAGELF TRBV11-2 . TRBJ2-2
ASSPLLGGRVGKDTEAF TRBV11-3 . TRBJ1-1
ASTGMRAGVNEQF TRBV6-5 once TRBJ2-1
ASSQGGGTQPQH TRBV3-1/TRBV3-2 . TRBJ1-5
ASSSRGNYGYT TRBV19 . TRBJ1-2
ASGNAQGPTGELF TRBV5-1 few TRBJ2-2
AWSDGGTGLSCT TRBV30 . TRBJ1-2
ATTLGGASTDTQY TRBV19 . TRBJ2-3